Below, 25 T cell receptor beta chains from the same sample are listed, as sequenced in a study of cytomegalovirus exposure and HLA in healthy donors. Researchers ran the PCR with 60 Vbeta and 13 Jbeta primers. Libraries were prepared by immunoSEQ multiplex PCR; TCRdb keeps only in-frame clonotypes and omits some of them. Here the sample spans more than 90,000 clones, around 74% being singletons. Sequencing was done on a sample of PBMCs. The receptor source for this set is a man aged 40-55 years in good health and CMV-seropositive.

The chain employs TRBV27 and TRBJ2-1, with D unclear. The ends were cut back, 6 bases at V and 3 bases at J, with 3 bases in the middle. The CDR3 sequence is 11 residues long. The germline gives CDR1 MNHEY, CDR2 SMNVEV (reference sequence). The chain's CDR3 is CASSNYNEQFF. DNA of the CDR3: TGTGCCAGCAGCAACTACAATGAGCAGTTCTTC.

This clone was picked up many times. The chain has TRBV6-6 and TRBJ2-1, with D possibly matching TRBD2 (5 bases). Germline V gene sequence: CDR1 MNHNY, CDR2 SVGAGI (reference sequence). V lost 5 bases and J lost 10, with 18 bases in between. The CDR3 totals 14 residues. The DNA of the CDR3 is TGTGCCAGCAGTCCGACTAATCGACTGGAGGAGCAGTTCTTC. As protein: CASSPTNRLEEQFF.

In DNA, the CDR3 is TGCGCCAGCAGCCAAGATGGTCAGCGGGGCTACTACAATGAGCAGTTCTTC. Translation gives CASSQDGQRGYYNEQFF. The chain couples TRBV4-3 to TRBJ2-1; 7 nucleotides line up with TRBD2. The V and J ends lost 0 bases and 3 bases, in that order; junction bases with no gene match: 8. The CDR3 sequence is 17 residues long. The germline V gene encodes CDR1 LGHNA and CDR2 YSLEER.

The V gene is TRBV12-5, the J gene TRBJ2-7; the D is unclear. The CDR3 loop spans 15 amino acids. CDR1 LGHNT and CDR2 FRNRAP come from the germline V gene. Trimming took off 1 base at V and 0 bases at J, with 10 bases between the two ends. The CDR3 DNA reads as TGTGCTAGTGGTTTGGGAGCGTATCTCTCCTACGAGCAGTACTTC. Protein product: CASGLGAYLSYEQYF. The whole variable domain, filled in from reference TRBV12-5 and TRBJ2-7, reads DARVTQTPRHKVTEMGQEVTMRCQPILGHNTVFWYRQTMMQGLELLAYFRNRAPLDDSGMPKDRFSAEMPDATLATLKIQPSEPRDSAVYFCASGLGAYLSYEQYFGPGTRLTVT.

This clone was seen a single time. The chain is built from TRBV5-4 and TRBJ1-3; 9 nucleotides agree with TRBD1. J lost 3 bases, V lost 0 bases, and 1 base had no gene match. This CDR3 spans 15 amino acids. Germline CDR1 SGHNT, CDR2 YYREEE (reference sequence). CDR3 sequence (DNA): TGTGCCAGCAGCTTGGGACAGGGGGGTGGAAACACCATATATTTT. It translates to CASSLGQGGGNTIYF. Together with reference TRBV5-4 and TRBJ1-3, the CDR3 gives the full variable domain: ETGVTQSPTHLIKTRGQQVTLRCSSQSGHNTVSWYQQALGQGPQFIFQYYREEENGRGNFPPRFSGLQFPNYSSELNVNALELDDSALYLCASSLGQGGGNTIYFGEGSWLTVV.

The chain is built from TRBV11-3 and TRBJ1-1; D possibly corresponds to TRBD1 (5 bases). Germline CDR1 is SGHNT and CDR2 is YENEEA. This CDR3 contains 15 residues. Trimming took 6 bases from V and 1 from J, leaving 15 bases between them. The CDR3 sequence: CASSSGGGRNTEAFF. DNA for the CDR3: TGTGCCAGCAGTTCCGGGGGGGGAAGGAACACTGAAGCTTTCTTT.

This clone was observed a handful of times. The CDR3 DNA reads as TGTGCCAGCAGTTACATTACGGCAGGGGGCTTCCACGAGCAGTACTTC. It specifies CASSYITAGGFHEQYF. This rearrangement joins TRBV6-5 to TRBJ2-7; 8 bases map to TRBD1. The CDR3 sequence is 16 residues long. J was trimmed by 5 bases and V by 2 bases; bases with no gene match: 11. Looked up from germline, CDR1 is MNHEY and CDR2 is SVGAGI.

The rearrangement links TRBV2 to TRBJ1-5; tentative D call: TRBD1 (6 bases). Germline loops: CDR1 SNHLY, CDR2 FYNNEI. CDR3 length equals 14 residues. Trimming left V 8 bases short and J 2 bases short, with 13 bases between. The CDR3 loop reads CASGTGIGNQPQHF. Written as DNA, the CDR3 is TGTGCCAGCGGAACAGGGATCGGCAATCAGCCCCAGCATTTT.

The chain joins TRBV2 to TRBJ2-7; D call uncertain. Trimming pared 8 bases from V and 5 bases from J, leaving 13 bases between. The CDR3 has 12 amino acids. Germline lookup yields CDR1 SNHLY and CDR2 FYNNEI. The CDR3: CASVFLGDEQYF. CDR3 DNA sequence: TGTGCCAGCGTGTTCCTAGGAGACGAGCAGTACTTC.

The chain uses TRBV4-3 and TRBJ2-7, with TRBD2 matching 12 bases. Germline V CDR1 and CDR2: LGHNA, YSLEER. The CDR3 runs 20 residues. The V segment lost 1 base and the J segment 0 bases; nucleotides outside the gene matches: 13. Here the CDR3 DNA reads TGCGCCAGCAGCCAAGGCCCAGGGCTAGCGGGAGGGCCAGACTCCTACGAGCAGTACTTC. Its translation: CASSQGPGLAGGPDSYEQYF.

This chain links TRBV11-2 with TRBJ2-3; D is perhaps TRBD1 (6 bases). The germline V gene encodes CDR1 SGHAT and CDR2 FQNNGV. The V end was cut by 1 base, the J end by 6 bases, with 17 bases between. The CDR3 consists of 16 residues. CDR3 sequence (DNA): TGTGCCAGCAGCTTAGGTTTTGGGGGCTACTCTGATACGCAGTATTTT. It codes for CASSLGFGGYSDTQYF.

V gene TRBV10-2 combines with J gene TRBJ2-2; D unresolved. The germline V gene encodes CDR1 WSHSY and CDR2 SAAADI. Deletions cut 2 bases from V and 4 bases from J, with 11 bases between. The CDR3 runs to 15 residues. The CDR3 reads CASSEEFPGTGELFF. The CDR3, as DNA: TGCGCCAGCAGTGAGGAGTTCCCAGGCACCGGGGAGCTGTTTTTT.

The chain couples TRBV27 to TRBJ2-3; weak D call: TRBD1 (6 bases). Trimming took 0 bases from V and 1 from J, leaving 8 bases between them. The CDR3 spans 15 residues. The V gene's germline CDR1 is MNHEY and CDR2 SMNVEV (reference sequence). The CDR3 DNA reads TGTGCCAGCAGTTTATCACAGGGCGGCACAGATACGCAGTATTTT. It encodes CASSLSQGGTDTQYF.

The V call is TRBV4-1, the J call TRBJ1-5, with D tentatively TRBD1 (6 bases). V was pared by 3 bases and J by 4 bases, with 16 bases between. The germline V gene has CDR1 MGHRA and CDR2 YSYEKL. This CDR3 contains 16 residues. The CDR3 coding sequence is TGCGCCAGCAGCCATCCTTCCGGACAGCCTAATCAGCCCCAGCATTTT. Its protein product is CASSHPSGQPNQPQHF.

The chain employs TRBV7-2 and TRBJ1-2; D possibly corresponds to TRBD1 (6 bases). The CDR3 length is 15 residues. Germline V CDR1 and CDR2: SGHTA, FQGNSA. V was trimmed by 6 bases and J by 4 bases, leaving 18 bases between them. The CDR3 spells CASRSGGAEIYGYTF. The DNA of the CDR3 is TGTGCCAGCAGGTCCGGGGGGGCGGAAATCTATGGCTACACCTTC. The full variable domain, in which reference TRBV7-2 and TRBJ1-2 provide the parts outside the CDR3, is GAGVSQSPSNKVTEKGKDVELRCDPISGHTALYWYRQSLGQGLEFLIYFQGNSAPDKSGLPSDRFSAERTGGSVSTLTIQRTQQEDSAVYLCASRSGGAEIYGYTFGSGTRLTVV.

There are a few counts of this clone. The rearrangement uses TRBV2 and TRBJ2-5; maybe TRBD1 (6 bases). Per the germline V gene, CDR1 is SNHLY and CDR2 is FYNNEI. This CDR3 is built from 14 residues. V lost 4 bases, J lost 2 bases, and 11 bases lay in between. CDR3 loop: CASSAQGPQETQYF. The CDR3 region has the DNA TGTGCCAGCAGTGCACAGGGCCCACAAGAGACCCAGTACTTC.

The CDR3, as DNA: TGTGCCAGCAGCTCGAGCTCCTACGAGCAGTACTTC. This codes for CASSSSSYEQYF. The gene calls are TRBV7-2 and TRBJ2-7; no definite D call. The CDR3 loop spans 12 amino acids. Trimming removed 4 bases from V and 0 bases from J, with 4 bases in between. Germline V gene data show CDR1 as SGHTA and CDR2 as FQGNSA.

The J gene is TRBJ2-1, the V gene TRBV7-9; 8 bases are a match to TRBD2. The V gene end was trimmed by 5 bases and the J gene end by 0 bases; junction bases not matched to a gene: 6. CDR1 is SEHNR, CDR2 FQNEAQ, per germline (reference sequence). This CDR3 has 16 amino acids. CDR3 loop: CASSNPGGDSYNEQFF. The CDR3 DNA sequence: TGTGCCAGCAGCAACCCCGGGGGGGACTCCTACAATGAGCAGTTCTTC.

In DNA form, the CDR3 reads TGTGCCATCAGTGGTGGGAGGACTAGCGGGAGGTCAGATACGCAGTATTTT. Amino acid sequence: CAISGGRTSGRSDTQYF. The gene calls are TRBV10-3 and TRBJ2-3; 14 positions agree with TRBD2. The J segment lost 4 bases and the V segment lost 4 bases, leaving 7 bases of the junction unmatched. Germline values: CDR1 ENHRY, CDR2 SYGVKD. This CDR3 is 17 amino acids long.

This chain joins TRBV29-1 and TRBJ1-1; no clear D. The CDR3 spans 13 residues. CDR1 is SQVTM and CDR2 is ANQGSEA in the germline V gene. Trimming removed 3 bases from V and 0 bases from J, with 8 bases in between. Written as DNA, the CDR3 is TGCAGCGTTGAGGGCAGGATGAACACTGAAGCTTTCTTT. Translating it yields CSVEGRMNTEAFF.

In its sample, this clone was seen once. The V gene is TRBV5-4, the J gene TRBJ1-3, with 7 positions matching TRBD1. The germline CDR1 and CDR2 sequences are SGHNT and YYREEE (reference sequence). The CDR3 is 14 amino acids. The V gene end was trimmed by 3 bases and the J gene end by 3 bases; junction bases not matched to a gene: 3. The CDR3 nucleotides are TGTGCCAGCAGCTCAGGGGGGAGTGGAAACACCATATATTTT. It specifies CASSSGGSGNTIYF. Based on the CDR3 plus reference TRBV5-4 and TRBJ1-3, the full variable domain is ETGVTQSPTHLIKTRGQQVTLRCSSQSGHNTVSWYQQALGQGPQFIFQYYREEENGRGNFPPRFSGLQFPNYSSELNVNALELDDSALYLCASSSGGSGNTIYFGEGSWLTVV.

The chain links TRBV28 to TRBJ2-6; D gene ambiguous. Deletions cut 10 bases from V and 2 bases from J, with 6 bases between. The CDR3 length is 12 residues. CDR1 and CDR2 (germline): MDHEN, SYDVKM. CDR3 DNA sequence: TGTGCCATAAAAACTGGGGCCAACGTCCTGACTTTC. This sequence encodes CAIKTGANVLTF.

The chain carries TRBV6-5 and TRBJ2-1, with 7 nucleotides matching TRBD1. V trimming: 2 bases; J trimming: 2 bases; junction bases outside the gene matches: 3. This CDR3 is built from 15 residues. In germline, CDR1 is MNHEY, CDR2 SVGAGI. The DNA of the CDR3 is TGTGCCAGCAGTTACGAGGGGGCGACCTACAATGAGCAGTTCTTC. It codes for CASSYEGATYNEQFF.

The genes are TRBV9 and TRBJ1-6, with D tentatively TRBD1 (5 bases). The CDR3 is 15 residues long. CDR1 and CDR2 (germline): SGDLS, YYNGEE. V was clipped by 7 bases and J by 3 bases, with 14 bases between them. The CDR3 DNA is TGTGCCAGCGCAAGGGGATTTGACTATAATTCACCCCTCCACTTT. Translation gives CASARGFDYNSPLHF.

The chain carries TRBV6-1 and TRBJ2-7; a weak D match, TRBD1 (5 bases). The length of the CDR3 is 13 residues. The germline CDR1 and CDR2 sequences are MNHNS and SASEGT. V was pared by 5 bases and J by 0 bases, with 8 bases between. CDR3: CASSSGHSYEQYF. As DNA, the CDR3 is TGTGCCAGCAGTTCAGGGCACTCCTACGAGCAGTACTTC.